The clone carrying this TCR beta chain was seen ten or more times. Its target is not known. This CDR3 region has 13 residues. Germline CDR1 is LNHDA and CDR2 is SQIVND (reference sequence). Trimming cost V 7 bases and J 8 bases; bases outside gene matches: 8. The TCR library protocol was used to attach unique molecular identifiers. These identifiers were attached to individual cDNA molecules. TCRdb itself ran the 5' RACE reads through MiXCR, one entry per CDR3 protein. The data show approximately 65,000 distinct CDR3 sequences, more than 10% seen once. This record belongs to a study of early T cells in non-severe SARS-CoV-2 infection. Study background: Chains were unpaired, as sequencing was done on bulk RNA from unsorted whole blood.

Study-wide findings and caveats: CD4 and private specificities were missed by VDJdb matching, which favored anti-spike CD8 responses.

This chain joins TRBV19 and TRBJ2-1, with TRBD1 matching over 7 bases. The sequence derives from an adult who was a healthcare worker with PCR-confirmed SARS-CoV-2 infection or an uninfected control (not recorded which). Sequenced: whole blood. The DNA of the CDR3 is TGTGCCAGTAAGGGGGCAGGGCGCGATGAGCAGTTCTTC. It yields the protein CASKGAGRDEQFF.